The 2 T cell receptor beta chains below were found in one sample sequenced in a study of blood T cell repertoires in COVID-19. The assay was immunoSEQ multiplex PCR, and TCRdb's table has in-frame clones only and misses some. Of 35,000 to 45,000 clones listed, approximately 80% were seen once; the top ten hold 2%. Sequencing used peripheral blood. The receptor source for this set is a man aged 60-69 years with active COVID-19.

This chain uses TRBV15 with TRBJ2-5; D perhaps matches TRBD2 (5 bases). The CDR3 has 14 residues. The germline V gene has CDR1 LNHNV and CDR2 YYDKDF (reference sequence). The germline V and J ends were trimmed by 0 bases and 7 bases, with 12 bases remaining between them. CDR3 nucleotides: TGTGCCACCAGCAGAGATATCATAGGAGGGACCCAGTACTTC. This translates into CATSRDIIGGTQYF. Looking up the rest from reference TRBV15 and TRBJ2-5 gives the full variable domain: DAMVIQNPRYQVTQFGKPVTLSCSQTLNHNVMYWYQQKSSQAPKLLFHYYDKDFNNEADTPDNFQSRRPNTSFCFLDIRSPGLGDTAMYLCATSRDIIGGTQYFGPGTRLLVL.

This clone has only one observation. CDR3 sequence (DNA): TGTGCCAGCAGCCCAGGCGGAGGGTTCTCCTACAATGAGCAGTTCTTC. Encoded protein: CASSPGGGFSYNEQFF. This chain uses TRBV9 with TRBJ2-1, with a weak D call TRBD2 (6 bases). Germline loops: CDR1 SGDLS, CDR2 YYNGEE. Between the trimmed V and J ends, which lost 4 bases and 0 bases, there was a span of 14 bases. This CDR3 spans 16 amino acids. Complete variable domain (other parts from reference TRBV9 and TRBJ2-1): DSGVTQTPKHLITATGQRVTLRCSPRSGDLSVYWYQQSLDQGLQFLIQYYNGEERAKGNILERFSAQQFPDLHSELNLSSLELGDSALYFCASSPGGGFSYNEQFFGPGTRLTVL.